This entry lists 32 T cell receptor beta chains sequenced from one sample in a study of control samples from healthy donors and cancer patients. TCRdb's table, derived via immunoSEQ multiplex PCR, lists solely in-frame clones and lacks some. The sample includes tens of thousands of clones, approximately 94% of them seen just once. The sample was blood. These receptors came from a young woman in good health.

CDR3 loop: CASSPSGGGTDTQYF. Written as DNA, the CDR3 is TGTGCCAGCAGTCCAAGCGGGGGCGGCACAGATACGCAGTATTTT. V and J are TRBV6-4 and TRBJ2-3; TRBD2 matches at 8 bases. This CDR3 region has 15 residues. Germline values: CDR1 MRHNA, CDR2 SNTAGT. Unmatched junction bases numbered 5, after V lost 5 bases and J lost 1 base.

V usage is TRBV25-1 and J usage is TRBJ2-2; 8 bases fit TRBD1. CDR3 length equals 14 residues. Germline CDR1 MGHDK, CDR2 SYGVNS. With 6 bases clipped from V and 3 bases from J, the junction kept 3 bases outside the gene matches. The CDR3 protein is CASSEGQDTGELFF. Here the CDR3 DNA reads TGTGCCAGCAGCGAGGGACAGGACACCGGGGAGCTGTTTTTT.

The gene calls are TRBV5-1 and TRBJ2-3; D unresolved. This CDR3 spans 16 amino acids. The germline CDR1 and CDR2 sequences are SGHRS and YFSETQ. V lost 2 bases and J lost 2, with 15 bases in between. CDR3 in DNA: TGCGCCAGCAGCTTAGGGCCGGCGGCCTACACAGATACGCAGTATTTT. It specifies CASSLGPAAYTDTQYF. The full variable domain, in which reference TRBV5-1 and TRBJ2-3 provide the parts outside the CDR3, is KAGVTQTPRYLIKTRGQQVTLSCSPISGHRSVSWYQQTPGQGLQFLFEYFSETQRNKGNFPGRFSGRQFSNSRSEMNVSTLELGDSALYLCASSLGPAAYTDTQYFGPGTRLTVL.

This chain connects TRBV29-1 to TRBJ1-2; D gene unclear. CDR3 length: 12 amino acids. The V gene's germline CDR1 is SQVTM and CDR2 ANQGSEA. The V end was cut by 4 bases, the J end by 7 bases, with 13 bases between. The CDR3: CSVVGRRGGYTF. For the CDR3, the DNA is TGCAGCGTTGTCGGCCGGCGGGGTGGCTACACCTTC.

The J gene is TRBJ1-3, the V gene TRBV3-1 (or the pseudogene TRBV3-2), with D hard to call. CDR3 length equals 14 residues. CDR1 is LGHDT and CDR2 is YNNKEL in the germline V gene (reference sequence). Trimming pared 1 base from V and 0 bases from J, leaving 4 bases between. The CDR3 DNA reads as TGTGCCAGCAGCCAAGGGAGCTCTGGAAACACCATATATTTT. Translating gives CASSQGSSGNTIYF.

The rearrangement links TRBV3-1 (or the pseudogene TRBV3-2) to TRBJ1-3, with D possibly TRBD1 on 5 matching bases. V was trimmed by 2 bases and J by 1 base, leaving 12 bases between them. Germline-derived CDR1 and CDR2 are LGHDT and YNNKEL (reference sequence). This CDR3 is built from 16 residues. CDR3 bases: TGTGCCAGCAGCCAACGATCCCAGGGTTCTGGAAACACCATATATTTT. As protein: CASSQRSQGSGNTIYF.

The chain employs TRBV19 and TRBJ1-1; D is uncertain. V was cut by 5 bases and J by 4 bases, with 5 bases left in between. Germline CDR1 and CDR2: LNHDA and SQIVND (reference sequence). The length of the CDR3 is 11 residues. The CDR3 DNA sequence: TGTGCCAGTAGTTGGGGCACTGAAGCTTTCTTT. Translated, it gives CASSWGTEAFF.

J is TRBJ2-1 and V is TRBV6-5; 8 nucleotides align to TRBD2. The V gene end was trimmed by 10 bases and the J gene end by 2 bases; junction bases not matched to a gene: 7. Germline loops: CDR1 MNHEY, CDR2 SVGAGI. This CDR3 is built from 14 residues. The DNA for the CDR3 is TGTGCCATCGGGGTAGCGGGGCCCTACAATGAGCAGTTCTTC. Amino acids: CAIGVAGPYNEQFF.

A few counts support this clone. The chain is built from TRBV20-1 and TRBJ1-1; TRBD1 might be the D (5 bases). Trimming pared 7 bases from V and 5 bases from J, leaving 11 bases between. Germline V gene lookup returns CDR1 DFQATT and CDR2 SNEGSKA (reference sequence). This CDR3 spans 11 amino acids. The CDR3 loop reads CSEGGETEAFF. As DNA, the CDR3 is TGCAGTGAGGGAGGGGAAACTGAAGCTTTCTTT.

CDR3 nucleotides: TGTGCCTGGAACTTTTGGGGGGGTAATTCACCCCTCCACTTT. This encodes CAWNFWGGNSPLHF. The V call is TRBV30, the J call TRBJ1-6; possible D gene TRBD1, 5 bases. The CDR3 loop spans 14 amino acids. CDR1 and CDR2 from the germline V gene are GTSNPN and SVGIG (reference sequence). With 4 bases removed from V and 6 bases from J, the gap between germline ends came to 13 bases.

J is TRBJ1-5 and V is TRBV30; possible D gene TRBD1, 5 bases. Deletions cut 5 bases from V and 0 bases from J, with 11 bases between. This CDR3 is built from 14 residues. The V gene's germline CDR1 is GTSNPN and CDR2 SVGIG (reference sequence). The CDR3 spells CAWGEGSSNQPQHF. The CDR3 bases are TGTGCCTGGGGGGAGGGGAGTAGCAATCAGCCCCAGCATTTT.

The rearrangement links TRBV7-3 to TRBJ2-3; TRBD2 aligns across 10 bases. Germline lookup yields CDR1 SGHTA and CDR2 FQGTGA. V lost 5 bases and J lost 2; bases outside the gene matches: 4. The CDR3 loop spans 15 amino acids. Here the CDR3 reads CASSQGLANTDTQYF. In DNA form, the CDR3 reads TGTGCCAGCAGCCAGGGACTAGCGAACACAGATACGCAGTATTTT.

V usage is TRBV7-2 and J usage is TRBJ2-5; 8 positions agree with TRBD2. Germline CDR1 SGHTA, CDR2 FQGNSA. After removal of 4 bases from V and 5 bases from J, the junction contained 12 bases not matched to a gene. This CDR3 comprises 16 residues. CDR3 amino acids: CASSSLRTSRGETQYF. CDR3 nucleotides: TGTGCCAGCAGCTCTCTTAGGACTAGCAGAGGGGAGACCCAGTACTTC.

The J gene is TRBJ1-2, the V gene TRBV3-1 (or the pseudogene TRBV3-2); D is uncertain. The CDR3 runs 11 residues. V was trimmed by 5 bases and J by 2 bases, leaving 3 bases between them. The germline CDR1 and CDR2 sequences are LGHDT and YNNKEL (reference sequence). CDR3 in DNA: TGTGCCAGCAGCAAAAACTATGGCTACACCTTC. Residues: CASSKNYGYTF.

This clone was recorded once. This sequence joins TRBV5-8 and TRBJ1-5, with D unclear. V gave up 4 bases and J gave up 7 bases, with 6 bases separating them. The CDR3 totals 11 residues. Germline CDR1 reads SGHTS; CDR2 reads YDEGEE. DNA for the CDR3: TGTGCCAGCAGCCCTGGGCAGCCCCAGCATTTT. Translated: CASSPGQPQHF. Using reference TRBV5-8 and TRBJ1-5 for the parts outside the CDR3, the full variable domain is EAGVTQSPTHLIKTRGQQATLRCSPISGHTSVYWYQQALGLGLQFLLWYDEGEERNRGNFPPRFSGRQFPNYSSELNVNALELEDSALYLCASSPGQPQHFGDGTRLSIL.

The chain couples TRBV12-3 or TRBV12-4 to TRBJ2-1; D gene uncertain. CDR3 size: 11 residues. Trimming left V 5 bases short and J 10 bases short, with 9 bases between. The DNA for the CDR3 is TGTGCCAGCAGTCCCATAGGGGAGCAGTTCTTC. This sequence encodes CASSPIGEQFF.

The CDR3 DNA sequence: TGTGCCAGCAGCAAAGATGACCGATTCGTACCTCTCGAGCAGTACTTC. Protein sequence: CASSKDDRFVPLEQYF. V is TRBV21-1 and J is TRBJ2-7. TRBV21-1 represents a pseudogene. The CDR3 contains 16 residues.

Here the CDR3 reads CASSQRATGGGNQETQYF. As DNA, the CDR3 is TGTGCCAGCAGCCAAAGGGCCACTGGCGGGGGTAACCAAGAGACCCAGTACTTC. This rearrangement joins TRBV3-1 (or the pseudogene TRBV3-2) to TRBJ2-5; 7 bases agree with TRBD2. Trimming cost V 2 bases and J 0 bases; bases outside gene matches: 12. Looked up from germline, CDR1 is LGHDT and CDR2 is YNNKEL (reference sequence). The CDR3 sequence is 18 residues long.

V and J are TRBV7-9 and TRBJ1-1; D not certain. Trimming pared 0 bases from V and 1 base from J, leaving 12 bases between. CDR1 SEHNR and CDR2 FQNEAQ come from the germline V gene (reference sequence). This CDR3 has 16 amino acids. The CDR3 DNA reads TGTGCCAGCAGCTTAGCGAGCGGACGGGGGAACACTGAAGCTTTCTTT. Encoded protein: CASSLASGRGNTEAFF.

This chain connects TRBV29-1 to TRBJ2-5; a weak D match, TRBD2 (6 bases). CDR1 SQVTM and CDR2 ANQGSEA come from the germline V gene. Deletions cut 3 bases from V and 5 bases from J, with 19 bases between. This CDR3 is 15 amino acids long. The CDR3 protein is CSVEKGGGVQETQYF. Here the CDR3 DNA reads TGCAGCGTTGAGAAAGGTGGAGGGGTGCAGGAGACCCAGTACTTC.

The genes are TRBV7-8 and TRBJ1-1; D gene uncertain. The CDR3 extends over 13 amino acids. Trimming took 6 bases from V and 6 from J, leaving 14 bases between them. CDR1 SGHVS and CDR2 FQNEAQ come from the germline V gene. CDR3 sequence: CASSTATWAEAFF. CDR3 coding DNA: TGTGCCAGCAGTACCGCAACTTGGGCTGAAGCTTTCTTT.

This chain joins TRBV5-6 and TRBJ2-7; 10 bases agree with TRBD1. The CDR3 has 14 residues. The ends lost 4 bases at V and 4 bases at J; junction bases unmatched: 5. CDR1 and CDR2 from the germline V gene are SGHDT and YYEEEE. The CDR3 DNA is TGTGCCAGCAGCCCCGGGACAGGGGTATACGAGCAGTACTTC. Protein sequence: CASSPGTGVYEQYF.

The chain is built from TRBV5-1 and TRBJ1-2; TRBD1 might be the D (5 bases). This CDR3 contains 14 residues. With 1 base removed from V and 7 bases from J, the gap between germline ends came to 14 bases. Looked up from germline, CDR1 is SGHRS and CDR2 is YFSETQ. Here the CDR3 reads CASSLSQGRGGYTF. CDR3 coding DNA: TGCGCCAGCAGCTTGTCGCAGGGCCGGGGTGGCTACACCTTC.

The V gene is TRBV3-1 (or the pseudogene TRBV3-2), the J gene TRBJ2-3; D assignment may be TRBD1 or TRBD2 (5 bases each). Germline CDR1 LGHDT, CDR2 YNNKEL (reference sequence). There are 9 residues in the CDR3. CDR3 in DNA: TGTGATTGGGGGGATACGCAGTATTTT. The encoded protein is CDWGDTQYF.

The V gene is TRBV30, the J gene TRBJ2-1; 9 positions agree with TRBD2. J gave up 14 bases and V 0 bases, and 11 bases lay outside the gene matches. The V gene's germline CDR1 is GTSNPN and CDR2 SVGIG (reference sequence). This CDR3 region has 14 residues. The CDR3 region is CAWSVDLAGTTEFF. CDR3 sequence (DNA): TGTGCCTGGAGTGTCGATCTAGCGGGAACCACGGAGTTCTTC.

The rearrangement joins TRBV9 to TRBJ1-2; perhaps TRBD1 as D (5 bases). The CDR3 covers 15 residues. CDR1 SGDLS and CDR2 YYNGEE come from the germline V gene. The V gene lost 4 bases and the J gene lost 7 bases, with 20 bases spanning the gap. CDR3 bases: TGTGCCAGCAGCCGAATAAGGGGCAGGGAAGGTGGCTACACCTTC. Protein: CASSRIRGREGGYTF.

The rearrangement links TRBV6-5 to TRBJ1-5; D gene uncertain. The CDR3 is 13 amino acids. V was shortened by 2 bases and J by 8 bases, with 10 bases between the two germline ends. Germline CDR1 and CDR2: MNHEY and SVGAGI. In DNA, the CDR3 is TGTGCCAGCAGTTACCGCGTCGCGGAGCCCCAGCATTTT. Its protein product is CASSYRVAEPQHF.

V gene TRBV3-1 (or the pseudogene TRBV3-2) combines with J gene TRBJ2-7; 10 bases agree with TRBD2. V shed 5 bases, J shed 5 bases, and the junction held 6 bases outside the gene matches. The CDR3 covers 14 residues. CDR1 is LGHDT and CDR2 is YNNKEL in the germline V gene (reference sequence). CDR3 DNA: TGTGCCAGCAGCATAGGACTAGCGGCGAACGAGCAGTACTTC. Protein sequence: CASSIGLAANEQYF.

This CDR3 is CASSELLRYDNEQFF. CDR3 coding DNA: TGTGCCAGCAGTGAACTACTCAGGTATGACAATGAGCAGTTCTTC. This chain links TRBV2 with TRBJ2-1; the D is unclear. The CDR3 consists of 15 residues. Germline CDR1 and CDR2: SNHLY and FYNNEI. V lost 2 bases and J lost 5, with 13 bases in between.

CDR3 residues: CASVGEGGREKLFF. DNA of the CDR3: TGTGCCAGCGTCGGGGAGGGGGGCCGTGAAAAACTGTTTTTT. The chain employs TRBV25-1 and TRBJ1-4, with D possibly TRBD1 on 6 matching bases. CDR3 length: 14 residues. V was cut by 8 bases and J by 7 bases, with 17 bases left in between. The V gene's germline CDR1 is MGHDK and CDR2 SYGVNS. The whole variable domain, remainder taken from reference TRBV25-1 and TRBJ1-4, is EADIYQTPRYLVIGTGKKITLECSQTMGHDKMYWYQQDPGMELHLIHYSYGVNSTEKGDLSSESTVSRIRTEHFPLTLESARPSHTSQYLCASVGEGGREKLFFGSGTQLSVL.

As for this clone: The junction shows a germline mismatch at one end, possibly a read error. V gene TRBV3-1 (or the pseudogene TRBV3-2) combines with J gene TRBJ2-6, with no clear D. Germline CDR1 reads LGHDT; CDR2 reads YNNKEL (reference sequence). The CDR3 consists of 17 residues. The CDR3 nucleotides are TGTGCCAGCAGCCATGGGCAGACAAGCTCTGAGGCCAACGTCCTGACTTTC. Its protein is CASSHGQTSSEANVLTF.

CDR3 loop: CASSYSRGSPLHF. DNA of the CDR3: TGTGCCAGCAGTTACTCGAGGGGTTCACCCCTCCACTTT. The V call is TRBV6-5, the J call TRBJ1-6, with D tentatively TRBD1 (5 bases). Between the trimmed V and J ends, which lost 0 bases and 9 bases, there was a span of 6 bases. The CDR3 sequence is 13 residues long. In germline, CDR1 is MNHEY, CDR2 SVGAGI.